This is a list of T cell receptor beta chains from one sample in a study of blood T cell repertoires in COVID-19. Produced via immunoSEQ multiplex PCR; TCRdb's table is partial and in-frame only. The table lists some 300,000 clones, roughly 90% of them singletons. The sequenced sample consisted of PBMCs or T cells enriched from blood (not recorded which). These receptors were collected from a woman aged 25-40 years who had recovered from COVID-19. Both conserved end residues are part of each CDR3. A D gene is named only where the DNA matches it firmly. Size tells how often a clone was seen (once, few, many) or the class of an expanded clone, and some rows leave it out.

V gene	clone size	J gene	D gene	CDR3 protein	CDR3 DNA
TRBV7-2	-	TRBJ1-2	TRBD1	CASSTRQGESDGYTF	TGTGCCAGCAGCACCCGACAGGGAGAGTCGGATGGCTACACCTTC
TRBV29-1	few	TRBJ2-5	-	CSVLRTTETQYF	TGCAGCGTCCTTAGGACAACAGAGACCCAGTACTTC
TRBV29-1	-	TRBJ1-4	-	CSVGFGEKLFF	TGCAGCGTTGGGTTTGGCGAAAAACTGTTTTTT
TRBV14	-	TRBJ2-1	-	CASSQVQVGNEQFF	TGTGCCAGCAGCCAAGTACAGGTAGGGAATGAGCAGTTCTTC
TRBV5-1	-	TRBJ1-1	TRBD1	CASSFQGQGNTEAFF	TGCGCCAGCAGCTTTCAGGGACAGGGGAACACTGAAGCTTTCTTT
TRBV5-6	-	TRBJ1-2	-	CASSLAGGAGGYTF	TGTGCCAGCAGCTTGGCCGGGGGAGCGGGCGGCTACACCTTC
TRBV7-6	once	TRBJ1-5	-	CASSAGSYSNQPQHF	TGTGCCAGCAGCGCGGGTTCCTATAGCAATCAGCCCCAGCATTTT
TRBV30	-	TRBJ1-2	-	CAWRVTPNYGYTF	TGTGCCTGGAGGGTTACACCCAACTATGGCTACACCTTC
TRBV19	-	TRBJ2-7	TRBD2	CASSTIRTSGRYEQYF	TGTGCCAGTAGTACCATCAGGACTAGCGGGAGGTACGAGCAGTACTTC
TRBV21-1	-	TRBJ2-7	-	CASRPRLAGENYEQYF	TGTGCCAGCAGACCGCGACTAGCGGGGGAAAACTACGAGCAGTACTTC
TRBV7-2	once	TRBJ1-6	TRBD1	CASSLALRVNRGTSLHF	TGTGCCAGCAGCTTAGCGCTAAGGGTTAACAGGGGAACTTCCCTCCACTTT
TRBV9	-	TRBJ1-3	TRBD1	CASSVDRGERGGNTIYF	TGTGCCAGCAGCGTCGACAGGGGTGAAAGGGGAGGAAACACCATATATTTT
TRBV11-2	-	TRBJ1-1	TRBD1	CASSLTGGTEAFF	TGTGCCAGCAGCCTCACAGGGGGCACTGAAGCTTTCTTT
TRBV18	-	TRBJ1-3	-	CASSPGAVSGNTIYF	TGTGCCAGCTCACCGGGCGCAGTCTCTGGAAACACCATATATTTT
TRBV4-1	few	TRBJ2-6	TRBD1	CASSQSGQGTGANVLTF	TGCGCCAGCAGCCAATCAGGACAGGGAACAGGGGCCAACGTCCTGACTTTC
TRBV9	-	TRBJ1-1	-	CASSVGVGGGADAEAFF	TGTGCCAGCAGCGTAGGAGTTGGTGGGGGGGCAGATGCTGAAGCTTTCTTT
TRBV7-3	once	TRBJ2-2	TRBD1	CASRRGQATNTGELFF	TGTGCCAGCAGACGGGGACAGGCTACGAACACCGGGGAGCTGTTTTTT
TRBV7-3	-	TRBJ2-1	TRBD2	CASSPGGLSYNEQFF	TGTGCCAGCAGCCCGGGGGGACTGTCCTACAATGAGCAGTTCTTC
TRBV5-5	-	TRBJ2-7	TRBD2	CASSLDQTSGGLYEQYF	TGTGCCAGCAGCTTGGACCAGACTAGCGGGGGACTCTACGAGCAGTACTTC
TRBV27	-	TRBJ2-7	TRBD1	CASSLKWGQGLNEQYF	TGTGCCAGCAGTTTAAAATGGGGACAGGGCCTCAACGAGCAGTACTTC
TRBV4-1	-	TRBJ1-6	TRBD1	CASSPRQGNNSPLHF	TGCGCCAGCAGCCCCAGACAGGGAAACAATTCACCCCTCCACTTT
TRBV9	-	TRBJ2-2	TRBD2	CASSAGGPAGELFF	TGTGCCAGCAGCGCGGGGGGGCCCGCCGGGGAGCTGTTTTTT
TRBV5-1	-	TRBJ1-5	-	CASSPGGTSHQPQHF	TGCGCCAGCAGCCCGGGGGGGACATCCCATCAGCCCCAGCATTTT